The 12 T cell receptor beta chains presented below share a single source sample, sequenced in a study of T cells after yellow fever vaccination. TCRdb analysed the 5' RACE reads with MiXCR anew, one entry per CDR3 protein. Found here are roughly 500,000 distinct CDR3 sequences, 19% of them singletons; the top ten hold 13% to 15%. This specimen was PBMCs, taken 15 days after the yellow fever booster vaccination. The receptors were sampled from a man aged 25-40 years who received the YFV17D yellow fever vaccine.

The chain employs TRBV27 and TRBJ2-2, with 7 bases fitting TRBD2. Trimming cost V 4 bases and J 4 bases; bases outside gene matches: 6. This CDR3 is built from 15 residues. The germline CDR1 and CDR2 sequences are MNHEY and SMNVEV (reference sequence). CDR3 DNA: TGTGCCAGCAGTTCGACTAGCTTAGCCACCGGGGAGCTGTTTTTT. Translating it yields CASSSTSLATGELFF.

The rearrangement joins TRBV21-1 to TRBJ2-5; the table's D call TRBD1 went unverified against the DNA. TRBV21-1 is classified as a pseudogene. The CDR3 has 15 amino acids. CDR3 loop: CASSQLGGSKKTQYF. Written as DNA, the CDR3 is TGTGCCAGCAGCCAACTGGGGGGGAGTAAGAAGACCCAGTACTTC.

This clonotype was seen only a few times. The chain joins TRBV12-3 or TRBV12-4 to TRBJ2-2; no definite D call. V shed 2 bases and J shed 5 bases, with 12 bases lying between them. This CDR3 comprises 15 residues. The CDR3 protein is CASSLIRLRTGELFF. Here the CDR3 DNA reads TGTGCCAGCAGTTTAATACGGTTGCGAACCGGGGAGCTGTTTTTT.

The V and J genes are TRBV14 and TRBJ2-1; 8 bases are shared with TRBD2. The CDR3 spans 17 residues. Germline loops: CDR1 SGHDN, CDR2 FVKESK. The J segment lost 2 bases and the V segment lost 0 bases, leaving 6 bases of the junction unmatched. The CDR3 DNA follows: TGTGCCAGCAGCCAAGATGGTGCGACTAGCGCCTACAATGAGCAGTTCTTC. Translated, it gives CASSQDGATSAYNEQFF.

This chain links TRBV25-1 with TRBJ1-3; unclear D gene. This CDR3 is 15 amino acids long. Trimming left V 1 base short and J 0 bases short, with 7 bases between. Germline V lookup: CDR1 MGHDK, CDR2 SYGVNS. The CDR3 protein is CASSELGSSGNTIYF. CDR3 bases: TGTGCCAGCAGTGAATTAGGCAGCTCTGGAAACACCATATATTTT. Full variable domain (missing parts from reference TRBV25-1 and TRBJ1-3): EADIYQTPRYLVIGTGKKITLECSQTMGHDKMYWYQQDPGMELHLIHYSYGVNSTEKGDLSSESTVSRIRTEHFPLTLESARPSHTSQYLCASSELGSSGNTIYFGEGSWLTVV.

V usage is TRBV7-7 and J usage is TRBJ2-5; no definite D call. V dropped 2 bases and J dropped 5 bases, with 9 bases sitting between them. The germline V gene has CDR1 SSHAT and CDR2 FNYEAQ (reference sequence). The CDR3 loop spans 13 amino acids. CDR3 sequence reads: CASSLSESETQYF. CDR3 coding DNA: TGTGCCAGCAGCTTAAGTGAGTCGGAGACCCAGTACTTC.

The chain combines TRBV27 with TRBJ2-3, with TRBD1 matching 9 bases. Trimming at V came to 10 bases and at J to 6 bases, leaving 14 bases not matched to a gene. CDR1 and CDR2 from the germline V gene are MNHEY and SMNVEV (reference sequence). This CDR3 has 15 residues. CDR3 protein: CATGEGQGLRDTQYF. The CDR3 DNA reads TGTGCCACAGGCGAAGGACAGGGGTTGCGTGATACGCAGTATTTT.

This clonotype was counted between two and nine times. The CDR3 bases are TGCAGTGCTATGGGGGAATCAGATACGCAGTATTTT. Protein sequence: CSAMGESDTQYF. The chain uses TRBV20-1 and TRBJ2-3; D possibly matches TRBD1 or TRBD2 (5 bases each). V was cut by 4 bases and J by 4 bases, with 9 bases left in between. Per the germline V gene, CDR1 is DFQATT and CDR2 is SNEGSKA (reference sequence). The CDR3 is 12 residues long.

The chain has TRBV7-8 and TRBJ2-1; D call uncertain. The germline V gene encodes CDR1 SGHVS and CDR2 FQNEAQ. CDR3 length equals 14 residues. V lost 0 bases to trimming and J lost 6 bases, with 9 bases between them. The CDR3 nucleotides are TGTGCCAGCAGCTTAGCCCCTCGGATCAATGAGCAGTTCTTC. It yields the protein CASSLAPRINEQFF.

This clonotype was found a few times. This chain joins TRBV7-2 and TRBJ1-2; maybe TRBD1 (5 bases). Germline CDR1 reads SGHTA; CDR2 reads FQGNSA. V lost 0 bases and J 7 bases, leaving 9 bases between the germline ends. This CDR3 has 13 amino acids. The CDR3 loop reads CASSLAGAGGYTF. Written as DNA, the CDR3 is TGTGCCAGCAGCTTAGCAGGGGCCGGTGGCTACACCTTC.

The genes are TRBV20-1 and TRBJ2-1; 12 positions agree with TRBD2. The CDR3 is made up of 15 amino acids. The V gene end was trimmed by 4 bases and the J gene end by 6 bases; junction bases not matched to a gene: 7. Germline V gives CDR1 DFQATT, CDR2 SNEGSKA (reference sequence). CDR3 region: CSATPGLAGRNEQFF. The CDR3 DNA is TGCAGTGCTACCCCGGGACTAGCGGGTCGCAATGAGCAGTTCTTC.

The rearrangement uses TRBV25-1 and TRBJ2-4; 12 positions agree with TRBD1. Germline V lookup: CDR1 MGHDK, CDR2 SYGVNS. Trimming at V came to 4 bases and at J to 8 bases, leaving 9 bases not matched to a gene. The CDR3 extends over 16 amino acids. CDR3 residues: CASSVTGTGGKDIQYF. The CDR3 DNA is TGTGCCAGCAGTGTGACCGGGACAGGGGGCAAGGACATTCAGTACTTC.